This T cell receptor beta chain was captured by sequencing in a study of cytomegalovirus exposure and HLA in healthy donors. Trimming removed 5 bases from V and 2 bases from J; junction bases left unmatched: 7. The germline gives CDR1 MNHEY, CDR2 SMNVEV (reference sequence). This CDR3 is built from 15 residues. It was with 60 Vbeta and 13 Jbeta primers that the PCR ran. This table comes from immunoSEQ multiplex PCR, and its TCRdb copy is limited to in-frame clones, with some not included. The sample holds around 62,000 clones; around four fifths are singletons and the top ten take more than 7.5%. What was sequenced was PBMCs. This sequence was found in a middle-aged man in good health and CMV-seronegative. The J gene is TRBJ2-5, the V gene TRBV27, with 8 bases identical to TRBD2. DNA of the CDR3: TGTGCCAGCAGTCCTAGGACTAGCCGTCAAGAGACCCAGTACTTC. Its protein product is CASSPRTSRQETQYF.